What follows describes a single T cell receptor beta chain. Its target is unknown. These data are taken from a study of response to subunit inactivated influenza vaccine. Notes on the study in general: Every seasonal influenza vaccination brings in few new T cells, the authors suggested.

The CDR3 spans 12 residues. CDR1 is SQVTM and CDR2 is ANQGSEA in the germline V gene. Trimming removed 7 bases from V and 3 bases from J, with 12 bases in between. TCRdb re-analysed the RT-PCR reads in MiXCR, keeping a single row per CDR3 protein. The sample carries approximately 520,000 distinct CDR3 sequences, 15% to 20% recorded once. The chain recombines TRBV29-1 with TRBJ1-2, with D maybe TRBD1 (5 bases). The starting material was CD4+ T cells sorted from PBMCs, obtained less than 30 months after vaccination. The TCR comes from a man in his fifties or sixties who received an inactivated influenza vaccine. The CDR3 here is CSARTGDYGYTF. The CDR3 nucleotides read TGCAGCGCCCGAACAGGCGACTATGGCTACACCTTC.